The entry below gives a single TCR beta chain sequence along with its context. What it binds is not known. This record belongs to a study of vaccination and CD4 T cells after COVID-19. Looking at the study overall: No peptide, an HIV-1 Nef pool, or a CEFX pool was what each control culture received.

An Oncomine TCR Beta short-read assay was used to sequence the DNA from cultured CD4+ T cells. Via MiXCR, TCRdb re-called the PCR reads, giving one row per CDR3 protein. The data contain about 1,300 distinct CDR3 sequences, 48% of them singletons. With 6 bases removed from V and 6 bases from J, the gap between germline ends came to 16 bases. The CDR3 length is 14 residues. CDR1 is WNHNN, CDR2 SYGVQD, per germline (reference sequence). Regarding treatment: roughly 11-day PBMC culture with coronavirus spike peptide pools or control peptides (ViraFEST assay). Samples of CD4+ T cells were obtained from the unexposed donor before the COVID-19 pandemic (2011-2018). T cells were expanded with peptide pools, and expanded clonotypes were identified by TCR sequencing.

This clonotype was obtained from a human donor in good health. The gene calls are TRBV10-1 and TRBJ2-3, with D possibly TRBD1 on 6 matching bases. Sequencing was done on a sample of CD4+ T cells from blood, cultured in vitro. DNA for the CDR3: TGCGCCAGCAGCCACAACAGGGTCCCCGATACGCAGTATTTT. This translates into CASSHNRVPDTQYF.